This TCR beta chain was recovered during a study of control samples from healthy donors and cancer patients. Assay: immunoSEQ multiplex PCR; the TCRdb copy retains only in-frame clones and omits some. In the table there are roughly 52,000 clones, roughly 96% of which are singletons. Sequenced sample: blood. The sequence came from a woman younger than 45 in good health.

The CDR3 sequence is CASSLGRDHGYTF. CDR3 in DNA: TGTGCCAGCAGTTTAGGTAGGGATCATGGCTACACCTTC. The chain links TRBV12-3 or TRBV12-4 to TRBJ1-2; no clear D gene. The CDR3 spans 13 residues. Trimming stripped 1 base from V and 6 bases from J, with 9 bases between.